Below are 9 T cell receptor beta chains sequenced from a single sample in a study of regulatory T cells. General study points: In CD3G-deficient patients, conventional CD4+ T cells were enriched for hydrophobic CDR3 residues at positions 6 and 7.

The PCR used 52 TRBV and 13 TRBJ primers. The protocol was immunoSEQ multiplex PCR, while the TCRdb copy is restricted to in-frame clones and leaves out a portion. The sample carries about 28,000 clones, 92% recorded once. These TCRs are of unknown antigen specificity. The sample comprised conventional CD4+ T cells sorted from blood. The source of these receptors is a person aged 18 to 30 with CD3G deficiency.

The chain combines TRBV28 with TRBJ2-5, with 12 positions matching TRBD2. Germline V lookup: CDR1 MDHEN, CDR2 SYDVKM. The CDR3 extends over 16 amino acids. The V gene end was trimmed by 5 bases and the J gene end by 4 bases; junction bases not matched to a gene: 8. The CDR3 DNA reads TGTGCCAGCAGTACCGGTGGACTAGCGGGAAGAGAGACCCAGTACTTC. Translation gives CASSTGGLAGRETQYF.

This chain uses TRBV20-1 with TRBJ2-5; no clear D. CDR1 DFQATT and CDR2 SNEGSKA come from the germline V gene (reference sequence). The ends were cut back, 6 bases at V and 1 base at J, with 6 bases in the middle. The CDR3 extends over 11 amino acids. DNA for the CDR3: TGCAGTGCGTACGCCCAAGAGACCCAGTACTTC. Residues: CSAYAQETQYF.

V and J are TRBV5-6 and TRBJ2-7; a possible D gene is TRBD2 (6 bases). Looked up from germline, CDR1 is SGHDT and CDR2 is YYEEEE. This CDR3 spans 17 amino acids. Trimming shortened V by 0 bases and J by 6 bases, and 22 bases separated the two germline ends. CDR3 sequence reads: CASSLVASSREILEQYV. The CDR3 coding sequence is TGTGCCAGCAGCTTGGTGGCTAGCTCTCGGGAGATCCTCGAGCAGTACGTC.

The chain combines TRBV7-9 with TRBJ1-2; 7 nucleotides line up with TRBD1. The CDR3 is 16 residues long. Per the germline V gene, CDR1 is SEHNR and CDR2 is FQNEAQ (reference sequence). J lost 7 bases, V lost 5 bases, and 16 bases had no gene match. The CDR3 DNA is TGTGCCAGCAGCCCTATTCCGGGACAGAGAATCGGTGGCTACACCTTC. Its translation: CASSPIPGQRIGGYTF.

The chain carries TRBV19 and TRBJ2-2, with 13 bases fitting TRBD2. The CDR3 has 16 residues. Per germline, CDR1 LNHDA and CDR2 SQIVND (reference sequence). Germline trimming cut 7 bases from V and 2 bases from J; bases unmatched to any gene: 4. The CDR3 DNA reads as TGTGCCAGTACCCCGGGACTAGCGGGAAACACCGGGGAGCTGTTTTTT. It specifies CASTPGLAGNTGELFF.

CDR3 in DNA: TGCAGTGCTCGGGCCCAAGAGACCCAGTACTTC. Translating it yields CSARAQETQYF. The chain is built from TRBV20-1 and TRBJ2-5; D is unresolved. V shed 5 bases and J shed 1 base, with 5 bases lying between them. The CDR3 runs 11 residues. CDR1 DFQATT and CDR2 SNEGSKA come from the germline V gene (reference sequence).

The V and J genes are TRBV6-6 and TRBJ2-3, with D perhaps TRBD1 (5 bases). The CDR3 covers 15 residues. The V gene's germline CDR1 is MNHNY and CDR2 SVGAGI (reference sequence). V was shortened by 4 bases and J by 9 bases, with 20 bases between the two germline ends. The DNA of the CDR3 is TGTGCCAGCAGTTTAGAGGAGCAGGGAAAATCAACGCAGTATTTT. It codes for CASSLEEQGKSTQYF.

In this sample, this clone turned up once. J is TRBJ2-7 and V is TRBV12-5, with TRBD2 matching 15 bases. The CDR3 extends over 21 amino acids. Germline V gene lookup returns CDR1 LGHNT and CDR2 FRNRAP. J lost 2 bases, V lost 1 base, and 15 bases had no gene match. The CDR3, as DNA: TGTGCTAGTGGTTTGGGAGGGCTCCGGACTAGCGGGAGGGCCAATCCCTACGAGCAGTACGTC. It specifies CASGLGGLRTSGRANPYEQYV.

Only one count was recorded for this clone. The gene calls are TRBV6-6 and TRBJ1-1; D is unresolved. CDR1 and CDR2 (germline): MNHNY, SVGAGI (reference sequence). This CDR3 comprises 13 residues. The V gene lost 2 bases and the J gene lost 3 bases, with 7 bases spanning the gap. This CDR3 reads CASSYGPYTEAFF. CDR3 bases: TGTGCCAGCAGTTACGGACCGTACACTGAAGCTTTCTTT.